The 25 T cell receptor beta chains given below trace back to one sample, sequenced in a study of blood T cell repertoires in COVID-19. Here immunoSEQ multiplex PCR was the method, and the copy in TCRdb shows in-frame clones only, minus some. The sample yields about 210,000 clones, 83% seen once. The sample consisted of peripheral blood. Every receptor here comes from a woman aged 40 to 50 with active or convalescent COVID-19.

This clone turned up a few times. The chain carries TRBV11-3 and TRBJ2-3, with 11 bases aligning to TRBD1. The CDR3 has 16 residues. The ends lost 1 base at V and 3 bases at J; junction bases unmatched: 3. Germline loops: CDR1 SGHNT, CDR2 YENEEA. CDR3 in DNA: TGTGCCAGCAGCTTAGCGGGACAGGGGGGGACAGATACGCAGTATTTT. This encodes CASSLAGQGGTDTQYF.

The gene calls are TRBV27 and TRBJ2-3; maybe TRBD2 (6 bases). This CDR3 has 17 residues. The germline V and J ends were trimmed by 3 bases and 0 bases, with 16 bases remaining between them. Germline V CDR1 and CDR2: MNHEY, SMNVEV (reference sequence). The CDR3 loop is CASSLWGVAPSTDTQYF. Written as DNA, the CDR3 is TGTGCCAGCAGTTTGTGGGGGGTAGCGCCTAGCACAGATACGCAGTATTTT.

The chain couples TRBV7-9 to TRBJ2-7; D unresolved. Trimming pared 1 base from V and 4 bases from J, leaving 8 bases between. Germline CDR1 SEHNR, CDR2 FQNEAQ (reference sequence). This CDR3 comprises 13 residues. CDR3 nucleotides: TGTGCCAGCAGCTTAGATCCGGGTTACGAGCAGTACTTC. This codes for CASSLDPGYEQYF.

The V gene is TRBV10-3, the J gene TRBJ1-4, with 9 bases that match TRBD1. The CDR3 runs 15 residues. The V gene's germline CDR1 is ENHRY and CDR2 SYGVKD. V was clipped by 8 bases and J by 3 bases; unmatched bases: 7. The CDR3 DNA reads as TGTGCCATCCAGCGGGACAGGGATGCTAATGAAAAACTGTTTTTT. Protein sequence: CAIQRDRDANEKLFF.

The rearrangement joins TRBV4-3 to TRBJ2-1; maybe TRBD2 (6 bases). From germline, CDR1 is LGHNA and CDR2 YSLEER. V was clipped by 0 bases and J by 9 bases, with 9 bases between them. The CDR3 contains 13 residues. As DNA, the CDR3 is TGCGCCAGCAGCCAAGATCGGGGGAGTGAGCAGTTCTTC. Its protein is CASSQDRGSEQFF.

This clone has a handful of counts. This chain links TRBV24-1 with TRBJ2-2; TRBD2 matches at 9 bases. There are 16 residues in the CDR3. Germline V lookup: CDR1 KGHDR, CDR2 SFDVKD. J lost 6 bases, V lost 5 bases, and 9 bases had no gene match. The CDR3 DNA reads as TGTGCCACCAGTGTGACAGCGGGGGGCTCGGCCGGGGAGCTGTTTTTT. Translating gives CATSVTAGGSAGELFF.

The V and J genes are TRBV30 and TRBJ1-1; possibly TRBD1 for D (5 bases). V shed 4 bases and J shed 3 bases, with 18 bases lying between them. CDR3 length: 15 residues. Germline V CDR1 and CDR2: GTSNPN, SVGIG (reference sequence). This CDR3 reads CAWNSAGELDTEAFF. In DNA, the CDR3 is TGTGCCTGGAACTCAGCGGGGGAATTGGACACTGAAGCTTTCTTT.

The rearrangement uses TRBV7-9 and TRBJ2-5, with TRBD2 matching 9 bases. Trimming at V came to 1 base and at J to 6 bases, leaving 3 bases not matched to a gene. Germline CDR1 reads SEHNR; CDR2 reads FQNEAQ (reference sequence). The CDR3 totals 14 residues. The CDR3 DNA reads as TGTGCCAGCAGCTTAGGGACTAGCGCTCAGACCCAGTACTTC. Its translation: CASSLGTSAQTQYF.

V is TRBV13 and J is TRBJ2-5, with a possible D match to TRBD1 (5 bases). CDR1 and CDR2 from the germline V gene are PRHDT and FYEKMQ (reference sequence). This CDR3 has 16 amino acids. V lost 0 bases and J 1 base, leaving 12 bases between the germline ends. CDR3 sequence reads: CASSLGRTGPQETQYF. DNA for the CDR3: TGTGCCAGCAGCTTAGGCCGTACAGGCCCCCAAGAGACCCAGTACTTC.

CDR3 region: CASSLTLRASGGGSNEQFF. CDR3 nucleotide sequence: TGTGCCAGCAGCTTAACCCTTCGGGCTAGCGGGGGGGGCAGTAATGAGCAGTTCTTC. This chain joins TRBV11-3 and TRBJ2-1, with TRBD2 matching 12 bases. The CDR3 length is 19 residues. CDR1 is SGHNT and CDR2 is YENEEA in the germline V gene. Trimming cost V 2 bases and J 7 bases; bases outside gene matches: 15.

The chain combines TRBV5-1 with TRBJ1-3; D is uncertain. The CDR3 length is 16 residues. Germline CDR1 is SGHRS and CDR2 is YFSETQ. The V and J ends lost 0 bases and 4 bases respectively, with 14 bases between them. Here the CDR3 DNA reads TGCGCCAGCAGCTTGGCTTCGTACAGACAAGGAAACACCATATATTTT. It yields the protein CASSLASYRQGNTIYF.

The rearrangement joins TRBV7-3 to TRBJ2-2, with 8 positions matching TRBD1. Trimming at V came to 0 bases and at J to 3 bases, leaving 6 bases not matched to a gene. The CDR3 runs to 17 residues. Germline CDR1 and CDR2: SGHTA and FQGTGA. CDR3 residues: CASSLTQGAPYTGELFF. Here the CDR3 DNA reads TGTGCCAGCAGCTTAACTCAGGGGGCCCCTTACACCGGGGAGCTGTTTTTT.

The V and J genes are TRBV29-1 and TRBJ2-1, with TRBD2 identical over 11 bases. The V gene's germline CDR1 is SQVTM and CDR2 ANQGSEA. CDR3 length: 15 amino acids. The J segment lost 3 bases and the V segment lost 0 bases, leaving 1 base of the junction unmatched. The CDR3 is CSVEDLAGGYNEQFF. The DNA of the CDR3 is TGCAGCGTTGAAGATCTAGCGGGAGGCTACAATGAGCAGTTCTTC.

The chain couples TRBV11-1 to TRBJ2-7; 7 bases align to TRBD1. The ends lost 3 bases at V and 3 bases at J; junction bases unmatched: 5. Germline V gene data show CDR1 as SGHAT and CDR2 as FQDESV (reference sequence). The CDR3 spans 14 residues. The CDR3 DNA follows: TGTGCCAGCAGCTTCAGTCACAGGGGCTACGAGCAGTACTTC. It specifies CASSFSHRGYEQYF.

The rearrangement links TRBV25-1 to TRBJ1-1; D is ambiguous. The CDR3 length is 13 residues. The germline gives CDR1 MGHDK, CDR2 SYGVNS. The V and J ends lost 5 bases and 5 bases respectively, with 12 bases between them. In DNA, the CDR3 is TGTGCCAGCAGTACTCCCCCGGGGACTGAAGCTTTCTTT. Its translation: CASSTPPGTEAFF.

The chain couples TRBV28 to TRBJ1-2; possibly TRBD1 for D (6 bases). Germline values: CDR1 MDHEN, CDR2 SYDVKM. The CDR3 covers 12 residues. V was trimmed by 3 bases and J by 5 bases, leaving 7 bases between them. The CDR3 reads CASSFQGYGYTF. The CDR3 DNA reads TGTGCCAGCAGTTTCCAGGGGTATGGCTACACCTTC.

CDR3 bases: TGTGCCAGCAGCTCAATAGGGGGAACAAATCAGCCCCAGCATTTT. This codes for CASSSIGGTNQPQHF. V gene TRBV7-6 combines with J gene TRBJ1-5; a possible D gene is TRBD1 (6 bases). The length of the CDR3 is 15 residues. V lost 4 bases and J lost 4, with 14 bases in between. The germline V gene has CDR1 SGHVS and CDR2 FNYEAQ.

The CDR3 loop reads CSASAAGEAFF. In DNA form, the CDR3 reads TGCAGTGCTAGCGCGGCAGGGGAAGCTTTCTTT. This sequence joins TRBV20-1 and TRBJ1-1; the D gene is possibly TRBD1 (5 bases). V was clipped by 3 bases and J by 8 bases, with 10 bases between them. CDR3 length: 11 amino acids. Per the germline V gene, CDR1 is DFQATT and CDR2 is SNEGSKA (reference sequence).

CDR3: CASSPQGQGGPEQYF. Here the CDR3 DNA reads TGTGCCAGCAGTCCCCAGGGACAGGGGGGTCCCGAGCAGTACTTC. The V and J genes are TRBV25-1 and TRBJ2-7; 11 nucleotides match TRBD1. Trimming cost V 5 bases and J 6 bases; bases outside gene matches: 9. This CDR3 is built from 15 residues. The germline gives CDR1 MGHDK, CDR2 SYGVNS.

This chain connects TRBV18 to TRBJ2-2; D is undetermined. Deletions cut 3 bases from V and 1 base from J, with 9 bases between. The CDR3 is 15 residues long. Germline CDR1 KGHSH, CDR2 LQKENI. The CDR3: CASSPYTMNTGELFF. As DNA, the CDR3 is TGTGCCAGCTCACCTTATACAATGAACACCGGGGAGCTGTTTTTT.

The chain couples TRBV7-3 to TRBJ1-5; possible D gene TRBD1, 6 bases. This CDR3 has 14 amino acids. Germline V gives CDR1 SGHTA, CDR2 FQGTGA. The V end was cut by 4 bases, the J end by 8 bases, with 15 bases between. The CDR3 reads CASSYQTGQEPQHF. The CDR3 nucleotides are TGTGCCAGCAGCTACCAGACAGGCCAAGAGCCCCAGCATTTT.

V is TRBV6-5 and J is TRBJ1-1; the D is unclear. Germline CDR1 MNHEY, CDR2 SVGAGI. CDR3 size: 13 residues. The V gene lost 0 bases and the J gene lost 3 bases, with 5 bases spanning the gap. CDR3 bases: TGTGCCAGCAGTTACTCGAGAGACACTGAAGCTTTCTTT. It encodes CASSYSRDTEAFF.

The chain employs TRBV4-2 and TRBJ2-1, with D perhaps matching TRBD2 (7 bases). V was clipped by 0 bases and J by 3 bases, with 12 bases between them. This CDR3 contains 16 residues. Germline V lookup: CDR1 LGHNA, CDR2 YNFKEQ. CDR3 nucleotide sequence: TGTGCCAGCAGCCAAGAAGGAGGGGGGGGCTACAATGAGCAGTTCTTC. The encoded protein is CASSQEGGGGYNEQFF.

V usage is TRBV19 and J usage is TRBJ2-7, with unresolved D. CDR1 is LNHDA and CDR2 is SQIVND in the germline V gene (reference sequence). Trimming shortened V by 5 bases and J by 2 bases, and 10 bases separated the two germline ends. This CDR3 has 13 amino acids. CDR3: CASSPRPAYEQYF. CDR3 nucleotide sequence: TGTGCCAGTAGTCCGCGGCCAGCCTACGAGCAGTACTTC.

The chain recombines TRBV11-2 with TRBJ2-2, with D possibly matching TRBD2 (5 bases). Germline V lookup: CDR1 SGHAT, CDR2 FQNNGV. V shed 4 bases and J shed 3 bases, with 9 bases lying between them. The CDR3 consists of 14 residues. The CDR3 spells CASSSSGYTGELFF. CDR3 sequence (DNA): TGTGCCAGCAGCTCGAGCGGATACACCGGGGAGCTGTTTTTT.